Listed here is a single T cell receptor (beta chain). As originally analysed: Nucleated cell number was recorded as an estimate derived from reference gene primer amplification. Assay used: immunoSEQ multiplex PCR; TCRdb lists only in-frame clones, some missing. The DNA gave D and trimming, while V, J and clone size come from that table. This sample carries approximately 110,000 clones, 75% to 85% of them seen once, and the ten largest clones take roughly 7.7%. The sample comes from a study of blood T cell repertoires in COVID-19. Study at large: T cells, B-cell-depleted T cells, or PBMCs supplied cDNA or gDNA.

The ends were cut back, 3 bases at V and 6 bases at J, with 3 bases in the middle. Germline CDR1 KGHSH, CDR2 LQKENI. CDR3 length: 11 residues. The receptor's source is a man aged 65-85 years with acute or convalescent COVID-19. This sequence joins TRBV18 and TRBJ2-1; D not certain. The source material was peripheral blood. The CDR3 here is CASSPGNEQFF. CDR3 nucleotides: TGTGCCAGCTCACCCGGCAATGAGCAGTTCTTC.